The entry that follows covers one TCR beta chain sequence. Its antigen is as yet unknown. These data originate in a study of T-cell reconstitution after alpha-beta-depleted transplantation in children. The study, taken as a whole, reports: Where some patients showed high TCRbeta diversity at day 60, it came from recipient T cells and thymic progenitors that had survived. Approximately two months post-transplant, alpha-beta T cells reportedly originated from several hundred expanded graft clones. Most T-cell counts and diversity one year after the transplant came from T cells that were newly produced.

V was clipped by 4 bases and J by 1 base, with 11 bases between them. Germline assignment: CDR1 LGHDT and CDR2 YNNKEL (reference sequence). The CDR3 is 14 residues long. Preparation of the TCRbeta library used unique molecular identifiers. One entry per CDR3 protein results from TCRdb running MiXCR on the PCR reads. The table records approximately 1,000,000 distinct CDR3 sequences, 25% to 30% of them present only once. This TCR came from a boy younger than two who had a stem cell transplant for SCID, so the T cells may come from the graft donor. The material was PBMCs, mostly from graft donor cells, obtained 360 days after TCRalphabeta/CD19-depleted stem cell transplant. The chain combines TRBV3-1 with TRBJ2-7; no clear D. The CDR3: CASSPYPGSYEQYF. The CDR3 DNA reads as TGTGCCAGCAGCCCTTACCCAGGATCCTACGAGCAGTACTTC.